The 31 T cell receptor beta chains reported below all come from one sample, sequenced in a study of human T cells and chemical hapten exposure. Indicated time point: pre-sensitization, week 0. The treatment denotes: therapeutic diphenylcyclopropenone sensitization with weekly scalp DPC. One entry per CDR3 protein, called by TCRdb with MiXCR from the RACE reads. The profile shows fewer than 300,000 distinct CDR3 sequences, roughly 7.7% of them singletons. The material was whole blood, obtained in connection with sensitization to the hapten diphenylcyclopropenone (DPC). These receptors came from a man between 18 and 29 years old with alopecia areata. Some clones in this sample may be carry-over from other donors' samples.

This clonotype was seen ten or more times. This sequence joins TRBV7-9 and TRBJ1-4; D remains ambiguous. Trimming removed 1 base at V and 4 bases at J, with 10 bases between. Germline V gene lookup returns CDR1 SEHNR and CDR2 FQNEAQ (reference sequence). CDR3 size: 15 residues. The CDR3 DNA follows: TGTGCCAGCAGCTTAGGTGGGGAACGTAATGAAAAACTGTTTTTT. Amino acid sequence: CASSLGGERNEKLFF.

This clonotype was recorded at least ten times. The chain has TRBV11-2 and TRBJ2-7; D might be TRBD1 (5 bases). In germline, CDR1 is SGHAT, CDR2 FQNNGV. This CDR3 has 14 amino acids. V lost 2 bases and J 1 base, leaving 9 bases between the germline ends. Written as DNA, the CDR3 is TGTGCCAGCAGCTTATCCCAGGGTTCCTACGAGCAGTACGTC. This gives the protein CASSLSQGSYEQYV.

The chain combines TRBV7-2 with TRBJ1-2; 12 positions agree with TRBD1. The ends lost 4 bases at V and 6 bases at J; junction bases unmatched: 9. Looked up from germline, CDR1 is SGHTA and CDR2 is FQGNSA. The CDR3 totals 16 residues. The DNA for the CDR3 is TGTGCCAGCAGCTCTTGGCCGGGACAGGGGGCCGATGGCTACACCTTC. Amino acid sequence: CASSSWPGQGADGYTF. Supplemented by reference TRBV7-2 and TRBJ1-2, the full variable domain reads GAGVSQSPSNKVTEKGKDVELRCDPISGHTALYWYRQSLGQGLEFLIYFQGNSAPDKSGLPSDRFSAERTGGSVSTLTIQRTQQEDSAVYLCASSSWPGQGADGYTFGSGTRLTVV.

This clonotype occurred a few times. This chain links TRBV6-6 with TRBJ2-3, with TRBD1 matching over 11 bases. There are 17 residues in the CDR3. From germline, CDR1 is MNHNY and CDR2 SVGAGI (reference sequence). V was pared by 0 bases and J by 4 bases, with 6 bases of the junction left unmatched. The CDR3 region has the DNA TGTGCCAGCAGTTACTCGAGGGACAGGGGGTCCCCAGATACGCAGTATTTT. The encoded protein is CASSYSRDRGSPDTQYF.

CDR3: CASSEGLRNTEAFF. As DNA, the CDR3 is TGTGCCAGCAGCGAGGGACTGCGGAACACTGAAGCTTTCTTT. This chain links TRBV14 with TRBJ1-1, with D possibly TRBD1 on 5 matching bases. CDR1 is SGHDN and CDR2 is FVKESK in the germline V gene. The ends were cut back, 5 bases at V and 1 base at J, with 11 bases in the middle. The CDR3 is made up of 14 amino acids.

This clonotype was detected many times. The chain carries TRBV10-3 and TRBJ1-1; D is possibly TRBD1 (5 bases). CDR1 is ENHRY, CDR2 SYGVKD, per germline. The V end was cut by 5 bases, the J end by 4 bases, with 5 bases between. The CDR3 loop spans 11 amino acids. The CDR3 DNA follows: TGTGCCATCAGTACAGGCACTGAAGCTTTCTTT. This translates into CAISTGTEAFF.

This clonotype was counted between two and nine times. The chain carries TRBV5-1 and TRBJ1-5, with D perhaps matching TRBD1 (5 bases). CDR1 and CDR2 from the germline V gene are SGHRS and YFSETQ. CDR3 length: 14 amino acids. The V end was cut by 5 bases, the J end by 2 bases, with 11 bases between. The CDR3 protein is CASSIGEGNQPQHF. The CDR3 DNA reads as TGCGCCAGCAGTATAGGGGAGGGCAATCAGCCCCAGCATTTT.

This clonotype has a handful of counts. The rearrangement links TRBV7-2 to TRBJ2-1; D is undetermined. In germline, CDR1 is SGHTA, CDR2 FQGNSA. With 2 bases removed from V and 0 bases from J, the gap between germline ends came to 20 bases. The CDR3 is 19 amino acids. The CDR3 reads CASSLWPYSNERSYNEQFF. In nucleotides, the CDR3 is TGTGCCAGCAGCTTATGGCCATACTCCAATGAGCGCTCCTACAATGAGCAGTTCTTC.

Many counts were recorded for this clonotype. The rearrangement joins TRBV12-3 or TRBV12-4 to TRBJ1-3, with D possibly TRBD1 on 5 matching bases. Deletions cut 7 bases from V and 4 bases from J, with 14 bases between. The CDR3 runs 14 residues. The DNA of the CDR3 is TGTGCCAGCACCGAAGGACACGCCGGAAACACCATATATTTT. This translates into CASTEGHAGNTIYF.

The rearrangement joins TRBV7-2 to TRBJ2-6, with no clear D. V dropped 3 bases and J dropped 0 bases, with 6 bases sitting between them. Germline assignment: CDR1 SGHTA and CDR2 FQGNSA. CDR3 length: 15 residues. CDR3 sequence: CASSFRSSGANVLTF. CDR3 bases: TGTGCCAGCAGCTTTCGTAGCTCTGGGGCCAACGTCCTGACTTTC.

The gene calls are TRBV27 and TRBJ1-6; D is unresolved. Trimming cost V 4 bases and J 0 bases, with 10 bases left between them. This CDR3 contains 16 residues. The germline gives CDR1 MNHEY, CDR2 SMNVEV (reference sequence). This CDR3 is CASSSWRSSYNSPLHF. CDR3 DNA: TGTGCCAGCAGTTCCTGGAGGAGCTCCTATAATTCACCCCTCCACTTT.

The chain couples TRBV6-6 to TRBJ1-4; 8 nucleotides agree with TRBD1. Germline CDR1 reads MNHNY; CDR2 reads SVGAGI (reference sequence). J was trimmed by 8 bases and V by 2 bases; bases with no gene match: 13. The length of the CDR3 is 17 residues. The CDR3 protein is CASSYPSNRGSREKLFF. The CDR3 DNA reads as TGTGCCAGCAGTTACCCATCCAACAGGGGGTCGCGGGAAAAACTGTTTTTT.

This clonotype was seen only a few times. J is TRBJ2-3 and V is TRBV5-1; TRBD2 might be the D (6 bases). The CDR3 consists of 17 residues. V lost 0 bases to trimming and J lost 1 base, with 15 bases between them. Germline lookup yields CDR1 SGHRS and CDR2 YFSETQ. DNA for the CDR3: TGCGCCAGCAGCTTGGCCGGGGCGGGGTTGGGCACAGATACGCAGTATTTT. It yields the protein CASSLAGAGLGTDTQYF.

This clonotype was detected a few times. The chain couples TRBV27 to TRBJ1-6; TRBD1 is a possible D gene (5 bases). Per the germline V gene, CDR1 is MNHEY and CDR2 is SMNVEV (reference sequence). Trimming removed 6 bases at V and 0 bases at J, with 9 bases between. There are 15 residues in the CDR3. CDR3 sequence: CASRYGGSYNSPLHF. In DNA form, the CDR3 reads TGTGCCAGCAGGTACGGGGGCTCCTATAATTCACCCCTCCACTTT.

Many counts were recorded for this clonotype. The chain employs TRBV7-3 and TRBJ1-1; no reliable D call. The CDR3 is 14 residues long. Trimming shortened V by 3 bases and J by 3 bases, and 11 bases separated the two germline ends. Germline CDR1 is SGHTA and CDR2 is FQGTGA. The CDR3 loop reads CASSFKGGDTEAFF. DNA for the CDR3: TGTGCCAGCAGCTTTAAAGGCGGGGACACTGAAGCTTTCTTT.

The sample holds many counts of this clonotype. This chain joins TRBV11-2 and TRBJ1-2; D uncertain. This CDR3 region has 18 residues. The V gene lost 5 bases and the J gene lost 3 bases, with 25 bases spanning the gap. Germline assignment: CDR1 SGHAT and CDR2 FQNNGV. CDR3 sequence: CASSHLRGILGSHYGYTF. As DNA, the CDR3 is TGTGCCAGCAGCCACCTCAGAGGGATCTTGGGAAGTCACTATGGCTACACCTTC. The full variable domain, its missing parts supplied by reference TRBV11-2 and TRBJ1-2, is EAGVAQSPRYKIIEKRQSVAFWCNPISGHATLYWYQQILGQGPKLLIQFQNNGVVDDSQLPKDRFSAERLKGVDSTLKIQPAKLEDSAVYLCASSHLRGILGSHYGYTFGSGTRLTVV.

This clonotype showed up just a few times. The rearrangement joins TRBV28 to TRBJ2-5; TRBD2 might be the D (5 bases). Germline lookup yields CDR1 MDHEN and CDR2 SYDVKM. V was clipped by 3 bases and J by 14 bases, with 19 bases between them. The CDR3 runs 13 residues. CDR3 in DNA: TGTGCCAGCAGTTTCTCAACTAGTCGGGCCTTTTACTTC. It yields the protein CASSFSTSRAFYF. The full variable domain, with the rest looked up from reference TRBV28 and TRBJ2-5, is DVKVTQSSRYLVKRTGEKVFLECVQDMDHENMFWYRQDPGLGLRLIYFSYDVKMKEKGDIPEGYSVSREKKERFSLILESASTNQTSMYLCASSFSTSRAFYFGPGTRLLVL.

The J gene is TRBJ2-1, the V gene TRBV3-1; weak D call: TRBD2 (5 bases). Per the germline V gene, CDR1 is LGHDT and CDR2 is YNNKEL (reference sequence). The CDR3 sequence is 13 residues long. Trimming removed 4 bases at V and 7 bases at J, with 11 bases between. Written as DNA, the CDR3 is TGTGCCAGCAGCCCCCTGCGCGGGAATGAGCAGTTCTTC. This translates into CASSPLRGNEQFF.

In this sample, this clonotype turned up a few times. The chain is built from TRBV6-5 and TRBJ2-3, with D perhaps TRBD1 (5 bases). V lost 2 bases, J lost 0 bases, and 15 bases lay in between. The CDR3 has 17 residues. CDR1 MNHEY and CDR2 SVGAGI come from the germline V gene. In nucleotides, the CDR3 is TGTGCCAGCAGTTACGCTTTAGGGGCCACTAGCACAGATACGCAGTATTTT. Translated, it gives CASSYALGATSTDTQYF.

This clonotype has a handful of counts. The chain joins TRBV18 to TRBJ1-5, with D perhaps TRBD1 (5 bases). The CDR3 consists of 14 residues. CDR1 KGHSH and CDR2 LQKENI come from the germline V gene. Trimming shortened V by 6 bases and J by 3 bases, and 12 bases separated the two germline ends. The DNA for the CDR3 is TGTGCCAGCTCCCCTGGACACTTCAATCAGCCCCAGCATTTT. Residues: CASSPGHFNQPQHF.

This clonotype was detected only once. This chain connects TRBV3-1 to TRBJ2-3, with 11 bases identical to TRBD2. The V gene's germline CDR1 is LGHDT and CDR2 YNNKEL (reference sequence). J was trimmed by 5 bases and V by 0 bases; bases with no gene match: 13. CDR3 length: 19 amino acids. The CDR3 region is CASSQDLLSGTSGRDTQYF. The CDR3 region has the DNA TGTGCCAGCAGCCAAGATCTTTTGAGCGGGACTAGCGGCAGAGATACGCAGTATTTT.

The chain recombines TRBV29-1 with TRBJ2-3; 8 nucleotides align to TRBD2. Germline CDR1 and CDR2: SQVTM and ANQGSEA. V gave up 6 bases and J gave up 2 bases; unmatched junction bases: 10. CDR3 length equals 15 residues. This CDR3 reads CSVLLPAGDTDTQYF. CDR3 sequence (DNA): TGCAGCGTCCTCCTCCCAGCGGGGGACACAGATACGCAGTATTTT.

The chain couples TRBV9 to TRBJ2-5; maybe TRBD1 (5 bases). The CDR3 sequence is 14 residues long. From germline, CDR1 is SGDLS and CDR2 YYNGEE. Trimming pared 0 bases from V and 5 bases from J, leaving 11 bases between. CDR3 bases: TGTGCCAGCAGCGTAGCAGGCAGGGCGGAGACCCAGTACTTC. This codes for CASSVAGRAETQYF.

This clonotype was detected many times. CDR3 amino acids: CASSPKGSSYNEQFF. CDR3 sequence (DNA): TGCGCCAGCAGTCCCAAGGGGTCAAGTTACAATGAGCAGTTCTTC. J is TRBJ2-1 and V is TRBV4-3; tentatively, D is TRBD1 (5 bases). From germline, CDR1 is LGHNA and CDR2 YSLEER. The CDR3 has 15 amino acids. Trimming stripped 6 bases from V and 4 bases from J, with 16 bases between.

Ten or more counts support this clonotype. The CDR3 DNA reads as TGTGCCAGCAGTACCCGGGACGACCAAATCACCCTCCACTTT. Its protein product is CASSTRDDQITLHF. J is TRBJ1-6 and V is TRBV12-3 or TRBV12-4, with TRBD1 as a possible D gene (5 bases). CDR3 length: 14 residues. The germline V and J ends were trimmed by 5 bases and 14 bases, with 19 bases remaining between them.

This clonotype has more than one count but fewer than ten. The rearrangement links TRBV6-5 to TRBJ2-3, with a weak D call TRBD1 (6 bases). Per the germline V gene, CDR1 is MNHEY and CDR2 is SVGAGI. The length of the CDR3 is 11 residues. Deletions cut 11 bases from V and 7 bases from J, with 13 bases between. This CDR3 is CASLGAHTQYF. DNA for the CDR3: TGTGCCTCCTTGGGGGCCCATACGCAGTATTTT.

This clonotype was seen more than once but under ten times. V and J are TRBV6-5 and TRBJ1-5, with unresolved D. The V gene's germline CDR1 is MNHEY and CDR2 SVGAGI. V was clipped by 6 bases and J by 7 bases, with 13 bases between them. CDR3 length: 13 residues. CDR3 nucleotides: TGTGCCAGCAGCCAAAGGGAGCGGCAGCCCCAGCATTTT. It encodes CASSQRERQPQHF.

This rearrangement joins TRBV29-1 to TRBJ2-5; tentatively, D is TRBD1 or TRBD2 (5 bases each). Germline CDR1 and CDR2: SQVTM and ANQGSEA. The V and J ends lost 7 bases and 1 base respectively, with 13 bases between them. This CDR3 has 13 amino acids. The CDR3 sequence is CSARDGPQETQYF. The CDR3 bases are TGCAGCGCCCGGGACGGGCCCCAAGAGACCCAGTACTTC.

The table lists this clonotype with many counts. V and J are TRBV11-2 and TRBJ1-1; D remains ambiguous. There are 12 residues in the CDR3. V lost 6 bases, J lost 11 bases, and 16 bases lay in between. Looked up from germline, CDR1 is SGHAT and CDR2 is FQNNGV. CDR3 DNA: TGTGCCAGCAGTTCCGCTGGGTTGGGGGCTTTCTTT. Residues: CASSSAGLGAFF.

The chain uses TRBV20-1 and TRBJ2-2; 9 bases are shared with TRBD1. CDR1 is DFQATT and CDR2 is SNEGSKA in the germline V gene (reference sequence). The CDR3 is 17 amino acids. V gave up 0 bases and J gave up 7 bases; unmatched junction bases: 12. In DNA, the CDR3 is TGCAGTGCTAGAGATTCTTTTCAGGACAGGGGAGTCGGGGAGCTGTTTTTT. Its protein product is CSARDSFQDRGVGELFF.

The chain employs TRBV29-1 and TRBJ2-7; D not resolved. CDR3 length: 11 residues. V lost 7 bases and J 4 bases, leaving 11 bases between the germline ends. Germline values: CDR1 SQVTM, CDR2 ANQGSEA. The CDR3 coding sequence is TGCAGCGCAATGAATCAATACGAGCAGTACTTC. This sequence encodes CSAMNQYEQYF.